The 23 T cell receptor beta chains reported below all come from one sample, sequenced in a study of Ad26.COV2.S vaccination and SARS-CoV-2 variants. Clones were read by immunoSEQ multiplex PCR, and TCRdb kept only the in-frame ones, dropping some. Here the sample spans 100,000 or so clones, about 78% being singletons. The specimen was peripheral blood, collected after recovery from COVID-19. These receptors all stem from a human donor who had recovered from COVID-19.

The chain combines TRBV2 with TRBJ1-1; TRBD1 aligns across 7 bases. With 6 bases clipped from V and 3 bases from J, the junction kept 7 bases outside the gene matches. Per germline, CDR1 SNHLY and CDR2 FYNNEI. The CDR3 is 14 residues long. The CDR3 DNA is TGTGCCAGCAGGGGACAGTCGTCGGACACTGAAGCTTTCTTT. Protein product: CASRGQSSDTEAFF.

This clone was seen a few times. This chain links TRBV5-4 with TRBJ2-4; 8 bases line up with TRBD2. There are 18 residues in the CDR3. Unmatched junction bases numbered 10, after V lost 2 bases and J lost 0 bases. Germline assignment: CDR1 SGHNT and CDR2 YYREEE (reference sequence). CDR3 sequence: CASSFGTREPSAKNIQYF. Here the CDR3 DNA reads TGTGCCAGCAGCTTTGGGACTAGAGAGCCTTCAGCCAAAAACATTCAGTACTTC.

This clone was detected a few times. The chain employs TRBV3-1 (or the pseudogene TRBV3-2) and TRBJ1-6; TRBD1 is a possible D gene (6 bases). V lost 2 bases and J 7 bases, leaving 18 bases between the germline ends. The CDR3 has 17 residues. CDR1 and CDR2 from the germline V gene are LGHDT and YNNKEL (reference sequence). The CDR3 sequence: CASSQSPYGQINSPLHF. The CDR3, as DNA: TGTGCCAGCAGCCAAAGTCCCTATGGACAGATAAATTCACCCCTCCACTTT.

This clone came up once. This chain connects TRBV5-5 to TRBJ1-5; tentatively, D is TRBD1 (5 bases). CDR1 SGHKS and CDR2 YYEKEE come from the germline V gene (reference sequence). The V and J ends lost 4 bases and 7 bases respectively, with 18 bases between them. The CDR3 loop spans 15 amino acids. As DNA, the CDR3 is TGTGCCAGCAGCCAAGGGACCTTTCCGGACCAGCCCCAGCATTTT. As protein: CASSQGTFPDQPQHF. The full variable domain, with the rest looked up from reference TRBV5-5 and TRBJ1-5, is DAGVTQSPTHLIKTRGQQVTLRCSPISGHKSVSWYQQVLGQGPQFIFQYYEKEERGRGNFPDRFSARQFPNYSSELNVNALLLGDSALYLCASSQGTFPDQPQHFGDGTRLSIL.

This clone was seen a few times. The chain is built from TRBV4-3 and TRBJ1-1, with D unclear. V was clipped by 0 bases and J by 0 bases, with 11 bases between them. The CDR3 spans 16 residues. Germline lookup yields CDR1 LGHNA and CDR2 YSLEER. CDR3: CASSQDLRSMNTEAFF. CDR3 sequence (DNA): TGCGCCAGCAGCCAAGATCTGCGGTCCATGAACACTGAAGCTTTCTTT.

J is TRBJ1-1 and V is TRBV7-9; D gene ambiguous. The ends were cut back, 4 bases at V and 3 bases at J, with 9 bases in the middle. CDR3 length: 13 amino acids. Germline V lookup: CDR1 SEHNR, CDR2 FQNEAQ (reference sequence). Here the CDR3 DNA reads TGTGCCAGCAGCTGGGGATTCCACACTGAAGCTTTCTTT. It encodes CASSWGFHTEAFF.

This clone was counted ten times or more. The gene calls are TRBV15 and TRBJ1-4; D remains unclear. This CDR3 has 11 residues. CDR1 and CDR2 (germline): LNHNV, YYDKDF (reference sequence). V dropped 2 bases and J dropped 8 bases, with 3 bases sitting between them. The CDR3 region is CATSRREKLFF. CDR3 bases: TGTGCCACCAGCAGAAGGGAAAAACTGTTTTTT.

This clone was counted a few times. The rearrangement links TRBV6-1 to TRBJ2-5; D might be TRBD2 (5 bases). Deletions cut 2 bases from V and 5 bases from J, with 18 bases between. The V gene's germline CDR1 is MNHNS and CDR2 SASEGT. The CDR3 spans 16 residues. The CDR3 nucleotides are TGTGCCAGCAGTGAACGGGCTAGCAGCCTCGGGGAGACCCAGTACTTC. It encodes CASSERASSLGETQYF.

This clone was counted between two and nine times. The chain combines TRBV2 with TRBJ2-3, with 8 bases identical to TRBD2. This CDR3 contains 15 residues. V dropped 11 bases and J dropped 3; count of bases not matched to a gene: 13. The V gene's germline CDR1 is SNHLY and CDR2 FYNNEI. The CDR3 nucleotides are TGTGCCCGCGGGGGCGGGGGGCTCGAGACAGATACGCAGTATTTT. It translates to CARGGGGLETDTQYF.

The rearrangement links TRBV12-3 or TRBV12-4 to TRBJ1-2; possibly TRBD1 for D (5 bases). V was cut by 6 bases and J by 5 bases, with 13 bases left in between. The CDR3 contains 13 residues. This CDR3 reads CASSVGRRYGYTF. In DNA, the CDR3 is TGTGCCAGCAGCGTGGGGCGCCGTTATGGCTACACCTTC.

The chain combines TRBV3-1 (or the pseudogene TRBV3-2) with TRBJ2-3; the match to TRBD1 covers 7 bases. This CDR3 spans 13 amino acids. Germline CDR1 is LGHDT and CDR2 is YNNKEL (reference sequence). The V segment lost 2 bases and the J segment 4 bases; nucleotides outside the gene matches: 0. This CDR3 is CASSQQGADTQYF. The CDR3 DNA reads TGTGCCAGCAGCCAACAGGGGGCAGATACGCAGTATTTT.

The genes are TRBV10-1 and TRBJ2-1; 7 bases line up with TRBD1. V lost 3 bases and J lost 8; bases outside the gene matches: 7. The germline CDR1 and CDR2 sequences are WNHNN and SYGVQD (reference sequence). CDR3 length: 14 amino acids. CDR3 in DNA: TGCGCCAGCAGTGACACCGACAGGGCTCATGAGCAGTTCTTC. Translated: CASSDTDRAHEQFF.

This chain joins TRBV7-7 and TRBJ2-1; D is perhaps TRBD1 (6 bases). The germline gives CDR1 SSHAT, CDR2 FNYEAQ (reference sequence). The CDR3 totals 14 residues. V shed 4 bases and J shed 0 bases, with 7 bases lying between them. CDR3 coding DNA: TGTGCCAGCAGCTCGGACAGCTCCTACAATGAGCAGTTCTTC. It specifies CASSSDSSYNEQFF.

Of note for this clone: The same CDR3 arises from other DNA sequences in this sample as well. CDR3 residues: CASSLNRGRNTGELFF. The CDR3 bases are TGCGCCAGCAGCTTGAACAGGGGGCGAAACACCGGGGAGCTGTTTTTT. The rearrangement uses TRBV5-1 and TRBJ2-2; 9 bases agree with TRBD1. J lost 2 bases, V lost 1 base, and 3 bases had no gene match. CDR1 SGHRS and CDR2 YFSETQ come from the germline V gene. The CDR3 contains 16 residues.

The chain joins TRBV7-9 to TRBJ1-2; D is undetermined. Germline CDR1 and CDR2: SEHNR and FQNEAQ (reference sequence). The CDR3 is made up of 13 amino acids. With 4 bases removed from V and 5 bases from J, the gap between germline ends came to 11 bases. In DNA form, the CDR3 reads TGTGCCAGCAGCTCCGGGAGCCTTTATGGCTACACCTTC. Amino acids: CASSSGSLYGYTF. Looking up the rest from reference TRBV7-9 and TRBJ1-2 gives the full variable domain: DTGVSQNPRHKITKRGQNVTFRCDPISEHNRLYWYRQTLGQGPEFLTYFQNEAQLEKSRLLSDRFSAERPKGSFSTLEIQRTEQGDSAMYLCASSSGSLYGYTFGSGTRLTVV.

V and J are TRBV2 and TRBJ2-7, with D perhaps matching TRBD1 (5 bases). V was cut by 10 bases and J by 2 bases, with 12 bases left in between. Germline lookup yields CDR1 SNHLY and CDR2 FYNNEI. This CDR3 region has 12 residues. CDR3 loop: CAIRQIAYEQYF. The CDR3 DNA reads as TGTGCCATTAGACAGATCGCCTACGAGCAGTACTTC.

The chain is built from TRBV30 and TRBJ2-3, with 8 bases lining up with TRBD1. V lost 4 bases and J lost 3; bases outside the gene matches: 6. This CDR3 is built from 14 residues. Germline V gives CDR1 GTSNPN, CDR2 SVGIG (reference sequence). CDR3 bases: TGTGCCTGGATTCGGACAGGGATGACAGATACGCAGTATTTT. It yields the protein CAWIRTGMTDTQYF.

This chain uses TRBV7-2 with TRBJ1-1, with D tentatively TRBD1 (6 bases). The CDR3 contains 14 residues. Germline CDR1 reads SGHTA; CDR2 reads FQGNSA. Trimming stripped 3 bases from V and 1 base from J, with 9 bases between. CDR3 sequence (DNA): TGTGCCAGCAGCTTGGGACATCAGAACACTGAAGCTTTCTTT. It is translated as CASSLGHQNTEAFF.

The chain joins TRBV28 to TRBJ2-7; D not resolved. The V gene's germline CDR1 is MDHEN and CDR2 SYDVKM. V lost 2 bases, J lost 2 bases, and 10 bases lay in between. The CDR3 is 14 residues long. The CDR3 nucleotides read TGTGCCAGCAGTTTAGGGCCGTCCACCTACGAGCAGTACTTC. Protein sequence: CASSLGPSTYEQYF.

The V and J genes are TRBV5-4 and TRBJ2-2; D assignment may be TRBD1 or TRBD2 (6 bases each). Germline assignment: CDR1 SGHNT and CDR2 YYREEE (reference sequence). CDR3 length: 15 residues. Trimming removed 0 bases at V and 6 bases at J, with 12 bases between. CDR3 loop: CASSLGLEGAGELFF. The CDR3 nucleotides are TGTGCCAGCAGCTTGGGGTTGGAGGGGGCCGGGGAGCTGTTTTTT.

In this sample, this clone turned up a few times. The chain recombines TRBV28 with TRBJ1-5; 8 bases match TRBD1. After removal of 5 bases from V and 2 bases from J, the junction contained 11 bases not matched to a gene. CDR3 length equals 17 residues. CDR1 is MDHEN, CDR2 SYDVKM, per germline. The CDR3 region has the DNA TGTGCCAGCAGTCACGACAGGGGTTGGGAGGGCAATCAGCCCCAGCATTTT. It is translated as CASSHDRGWEGNQPQHF.

The V and J genes are TRBV10-1 and TRBJ1-1; D might be TRBD1 (5 bases). Germline V lookup: CDR1 WNHNN, CDR2 SYGVQD (reference sequence). V was cut by 10 bases and J by 5 bases, with 11 bases left in between. This CDR3 spans 11 amino acids. CDR3 bases: TGCGCCACTAGCCAGGGAACTGAAGCTTTCTTT. It is translated as CATSQGTEAFF.

The chain couples TRBV7-9 to TRBJ1-4; TRBD1 aligns across 11 bases. CDR1 is SEHNR, CDR2 FQNEAQ, per germline (reference sequence). Unmatched junction bases numbered 6, after V lost 5 bases and J lost 7 bases. The CDR3 sequence is 15 residues long. CDR3 sequence reads: CASSETDRGLEKLFF. DNA for the CDR3: TGTGCCAGCAGCGAGACGGACAGGGGGCTTGAAAAACTGTTTTTT.